This T cell receptor beta chain comes out of a study of blood T cells in healthy people across ages (dated by TCRdb to the mid-2010s). For context, the study as a whole: Template switching captured roughly one uniquely barcoded TCR beta cDNA molecule per two T cells in model experiments. Using deep sequencing normalized with unique cDNA molecular identifiers, the study measured how TCR beta repertoire diversity changes with age. The donors were divided into four age groups: young (average around 16 years), middle-aged (approximately 39), aged (about 56) and long-lived (roughly 88). Using the same blood draw, the study looked at two additional independent replicas of 1 million unique cDNA reads for two donors, one aged 18 to 29 and the other aged 80 or older.

Here is what the overall study found, with its caveats: Compared with the aged group, more naive CD4+ T cells, fewer expanded clones and increased TCR diversity were shown by the long-lived group, suggesting age selection. Donor CMV infection status was unknown, potentially confounding age-related changes in expanded clonotypes. Since profiling was done on bulk unsorted PBMCs, naive and antigen-experienced compartments could not be conclusively compared. There was a strong correlation between observed TCR beta diversity and the percentage of naive T cells measured by flow cytometry. As age increased, observed TCR beta diversity per million T cells dropped in a roughly linear way, and a significant reduction was already evident by age roughly 40. Estimates of total diversity based on one million sequenced T cells were regarded as lower bounds and as underestimates.

Libraries were constructed by 5' RACE. The sample was run on an Illumina HiSeq 2500. The second PCR ran for roughly 7 to 11 cycles and used a J-beta primer mix along with a sample-barcoded 5' primer. A template-switch 5' adaptor carrying 12 random nucleotides introduced a unique molecular identifier onto each TCR beta cDNA molecule. Each sample yielded at least 2.5 million CDR3-containing paired-end reads. The Mint cDNA synthesis kit, primed by a TRBC-specific oligonucleotide, was used to synthesize first-strand cDNA from all RNA. All cDNA was treated with uracil-DNA glycosylase and then went through a first 18-cycle PCR with the universal primers M1SS and BC2_uni_R. The original methods were these. For normalization, 1 million high-quality reads were randomly selected from each sample, with every read carrying a distinct molecular identifier. Reads sharing molecular identifiers were discarded rather than binned into consensus sequences. MiTCR, set to a Q25 quality threshold and the strictest error-elimination algorithm, was used for CDR3 identification, clonotype clustering and error correction. A nonparametric unseen species model with Euler transformation was used to estimate a lower bound on total TCR beta diversity. In-frame beta chains were kept once TCRdb had trimmed the public reads at Q25 with fastp and called clones with MiXCR. Identical CDR3 protein sequences are pooled into one entry, listed with their most common genes and DNA. These V and J calls derive from TCRdb rather than the authors' analysis. In this sample the table shows about 930,000 distinct CDR3 sequences, 25% to 30% of which occur a single time. 10% to 13% of the sample rests with the top ten.

From the germline V gene, CDR1 is SGHTA and CDR2 is FQGTGA. From the cysteine through the phenylalanine, the CDR3 covers 16 amino acids. Only CDR3 DNA is held: 48 bases, read in frame from base 1. V loses 5 bases at its end and J loses 6 bases; junction bases beyond the gene matches: 14. Donors were a few dozen systemically healthy Caucasian individuals from Russia aged roughly 6 to 95 years. Around 10 milliliters of peripheral blood were collected from each donor into EDTA-treated Vacutainer tubes. Ficoll-Paque density-gradient centrifugation was used to isolate PBMCs, with at least 6.5 million per sample. Total RNA, at least 6 micrograms per sample, was extracted from PBMCs with Trizol reagent. Naive CD45RAhigh/CD27high T cell percentages were measured by flow cytometry on a PBMC aliquot from every donor. As for this clonotype: The clone's antigen remains unknown. No qualities accompany the bases; no much larger clone lies one base away.

This sample also belongs to another study, concerning T cells of mothers and their children. According to the second study: Nine systemically healthy Caucasian individuals, comprising three mothers and their six children, were included as donors. cDNA synthesis consumed the entire amount of extracted RNA, loaded at about 1.5 ug RNA in each 15 ul reaction. Sample barcodes and 2-4 random nucleotides were added via the M1S primer in the second PCR. Over 9.5 million TCR beta CDR3 reads were obtained for each mother, and millions of reads were obtained for each child. In both related and unrelated pairs, thymic selection shapes the output of TCR recombination in a similar way, with inherited differences having only a minor effect. Normalized repertoire overlap was always slightly but never significantly higher in related than unrelated mother-child pairs. No persistent microchimeric T cell clones were detected, at a sensitivity of around 100 clones per million clonotypes. In the study, deep NGS was used to compare the TCR beta repertoires of mothers and children, and features distinguishing related mother-child pairs from unrelated individuals were sought. On average, the children were approximately 12 +/- 4 years old, while the mothers were about 37 +/- 4 years old. After adapter ligation with NEBNext reagents, the libraries were sequenced on Illumina HiSeq 2000 with 100+100 nt paired-end reads. To prevent cross-contamination, the mother and child libraries were prepared a month apart and were sequenced in separate runs. Each donor had between roughly 450,000 and 2,100,000 distinct TCR beta clonotypes identified. Naive TCR beta clonotypes were estimated from low-frequency clonotypes matched to each donor's FACS-determined naive share, without sorting.

The chain links TRBV7-3 with TRBJ2-7; 9 nucleotides in the junction match TRBD1. The source material was blood. This receptor was taken from a woman aged 40 to 50 in good health. The CDR3 has the sequence CASSRRTGAYRGEQYF. The sequenced DNA: TGTGCCAGCAGCAGACGGACAGGGGCTTATCGGGGCGAGCAGTACTTC. This CDR3, with the reference TRBV7-3 and TRBJ2-7 proteins standing in past its ends, gives the full variable domain GAGVSQTPSNKVTEKGKYVELRCDPISGHTALYWYRQSLGQGPEFLIYFQGTGAADDSGLPNDRFFAVRPEGSVSTLKIQRTERGDSAVYLCASSRRTGAYRGEQYFGPGTRLTVT.